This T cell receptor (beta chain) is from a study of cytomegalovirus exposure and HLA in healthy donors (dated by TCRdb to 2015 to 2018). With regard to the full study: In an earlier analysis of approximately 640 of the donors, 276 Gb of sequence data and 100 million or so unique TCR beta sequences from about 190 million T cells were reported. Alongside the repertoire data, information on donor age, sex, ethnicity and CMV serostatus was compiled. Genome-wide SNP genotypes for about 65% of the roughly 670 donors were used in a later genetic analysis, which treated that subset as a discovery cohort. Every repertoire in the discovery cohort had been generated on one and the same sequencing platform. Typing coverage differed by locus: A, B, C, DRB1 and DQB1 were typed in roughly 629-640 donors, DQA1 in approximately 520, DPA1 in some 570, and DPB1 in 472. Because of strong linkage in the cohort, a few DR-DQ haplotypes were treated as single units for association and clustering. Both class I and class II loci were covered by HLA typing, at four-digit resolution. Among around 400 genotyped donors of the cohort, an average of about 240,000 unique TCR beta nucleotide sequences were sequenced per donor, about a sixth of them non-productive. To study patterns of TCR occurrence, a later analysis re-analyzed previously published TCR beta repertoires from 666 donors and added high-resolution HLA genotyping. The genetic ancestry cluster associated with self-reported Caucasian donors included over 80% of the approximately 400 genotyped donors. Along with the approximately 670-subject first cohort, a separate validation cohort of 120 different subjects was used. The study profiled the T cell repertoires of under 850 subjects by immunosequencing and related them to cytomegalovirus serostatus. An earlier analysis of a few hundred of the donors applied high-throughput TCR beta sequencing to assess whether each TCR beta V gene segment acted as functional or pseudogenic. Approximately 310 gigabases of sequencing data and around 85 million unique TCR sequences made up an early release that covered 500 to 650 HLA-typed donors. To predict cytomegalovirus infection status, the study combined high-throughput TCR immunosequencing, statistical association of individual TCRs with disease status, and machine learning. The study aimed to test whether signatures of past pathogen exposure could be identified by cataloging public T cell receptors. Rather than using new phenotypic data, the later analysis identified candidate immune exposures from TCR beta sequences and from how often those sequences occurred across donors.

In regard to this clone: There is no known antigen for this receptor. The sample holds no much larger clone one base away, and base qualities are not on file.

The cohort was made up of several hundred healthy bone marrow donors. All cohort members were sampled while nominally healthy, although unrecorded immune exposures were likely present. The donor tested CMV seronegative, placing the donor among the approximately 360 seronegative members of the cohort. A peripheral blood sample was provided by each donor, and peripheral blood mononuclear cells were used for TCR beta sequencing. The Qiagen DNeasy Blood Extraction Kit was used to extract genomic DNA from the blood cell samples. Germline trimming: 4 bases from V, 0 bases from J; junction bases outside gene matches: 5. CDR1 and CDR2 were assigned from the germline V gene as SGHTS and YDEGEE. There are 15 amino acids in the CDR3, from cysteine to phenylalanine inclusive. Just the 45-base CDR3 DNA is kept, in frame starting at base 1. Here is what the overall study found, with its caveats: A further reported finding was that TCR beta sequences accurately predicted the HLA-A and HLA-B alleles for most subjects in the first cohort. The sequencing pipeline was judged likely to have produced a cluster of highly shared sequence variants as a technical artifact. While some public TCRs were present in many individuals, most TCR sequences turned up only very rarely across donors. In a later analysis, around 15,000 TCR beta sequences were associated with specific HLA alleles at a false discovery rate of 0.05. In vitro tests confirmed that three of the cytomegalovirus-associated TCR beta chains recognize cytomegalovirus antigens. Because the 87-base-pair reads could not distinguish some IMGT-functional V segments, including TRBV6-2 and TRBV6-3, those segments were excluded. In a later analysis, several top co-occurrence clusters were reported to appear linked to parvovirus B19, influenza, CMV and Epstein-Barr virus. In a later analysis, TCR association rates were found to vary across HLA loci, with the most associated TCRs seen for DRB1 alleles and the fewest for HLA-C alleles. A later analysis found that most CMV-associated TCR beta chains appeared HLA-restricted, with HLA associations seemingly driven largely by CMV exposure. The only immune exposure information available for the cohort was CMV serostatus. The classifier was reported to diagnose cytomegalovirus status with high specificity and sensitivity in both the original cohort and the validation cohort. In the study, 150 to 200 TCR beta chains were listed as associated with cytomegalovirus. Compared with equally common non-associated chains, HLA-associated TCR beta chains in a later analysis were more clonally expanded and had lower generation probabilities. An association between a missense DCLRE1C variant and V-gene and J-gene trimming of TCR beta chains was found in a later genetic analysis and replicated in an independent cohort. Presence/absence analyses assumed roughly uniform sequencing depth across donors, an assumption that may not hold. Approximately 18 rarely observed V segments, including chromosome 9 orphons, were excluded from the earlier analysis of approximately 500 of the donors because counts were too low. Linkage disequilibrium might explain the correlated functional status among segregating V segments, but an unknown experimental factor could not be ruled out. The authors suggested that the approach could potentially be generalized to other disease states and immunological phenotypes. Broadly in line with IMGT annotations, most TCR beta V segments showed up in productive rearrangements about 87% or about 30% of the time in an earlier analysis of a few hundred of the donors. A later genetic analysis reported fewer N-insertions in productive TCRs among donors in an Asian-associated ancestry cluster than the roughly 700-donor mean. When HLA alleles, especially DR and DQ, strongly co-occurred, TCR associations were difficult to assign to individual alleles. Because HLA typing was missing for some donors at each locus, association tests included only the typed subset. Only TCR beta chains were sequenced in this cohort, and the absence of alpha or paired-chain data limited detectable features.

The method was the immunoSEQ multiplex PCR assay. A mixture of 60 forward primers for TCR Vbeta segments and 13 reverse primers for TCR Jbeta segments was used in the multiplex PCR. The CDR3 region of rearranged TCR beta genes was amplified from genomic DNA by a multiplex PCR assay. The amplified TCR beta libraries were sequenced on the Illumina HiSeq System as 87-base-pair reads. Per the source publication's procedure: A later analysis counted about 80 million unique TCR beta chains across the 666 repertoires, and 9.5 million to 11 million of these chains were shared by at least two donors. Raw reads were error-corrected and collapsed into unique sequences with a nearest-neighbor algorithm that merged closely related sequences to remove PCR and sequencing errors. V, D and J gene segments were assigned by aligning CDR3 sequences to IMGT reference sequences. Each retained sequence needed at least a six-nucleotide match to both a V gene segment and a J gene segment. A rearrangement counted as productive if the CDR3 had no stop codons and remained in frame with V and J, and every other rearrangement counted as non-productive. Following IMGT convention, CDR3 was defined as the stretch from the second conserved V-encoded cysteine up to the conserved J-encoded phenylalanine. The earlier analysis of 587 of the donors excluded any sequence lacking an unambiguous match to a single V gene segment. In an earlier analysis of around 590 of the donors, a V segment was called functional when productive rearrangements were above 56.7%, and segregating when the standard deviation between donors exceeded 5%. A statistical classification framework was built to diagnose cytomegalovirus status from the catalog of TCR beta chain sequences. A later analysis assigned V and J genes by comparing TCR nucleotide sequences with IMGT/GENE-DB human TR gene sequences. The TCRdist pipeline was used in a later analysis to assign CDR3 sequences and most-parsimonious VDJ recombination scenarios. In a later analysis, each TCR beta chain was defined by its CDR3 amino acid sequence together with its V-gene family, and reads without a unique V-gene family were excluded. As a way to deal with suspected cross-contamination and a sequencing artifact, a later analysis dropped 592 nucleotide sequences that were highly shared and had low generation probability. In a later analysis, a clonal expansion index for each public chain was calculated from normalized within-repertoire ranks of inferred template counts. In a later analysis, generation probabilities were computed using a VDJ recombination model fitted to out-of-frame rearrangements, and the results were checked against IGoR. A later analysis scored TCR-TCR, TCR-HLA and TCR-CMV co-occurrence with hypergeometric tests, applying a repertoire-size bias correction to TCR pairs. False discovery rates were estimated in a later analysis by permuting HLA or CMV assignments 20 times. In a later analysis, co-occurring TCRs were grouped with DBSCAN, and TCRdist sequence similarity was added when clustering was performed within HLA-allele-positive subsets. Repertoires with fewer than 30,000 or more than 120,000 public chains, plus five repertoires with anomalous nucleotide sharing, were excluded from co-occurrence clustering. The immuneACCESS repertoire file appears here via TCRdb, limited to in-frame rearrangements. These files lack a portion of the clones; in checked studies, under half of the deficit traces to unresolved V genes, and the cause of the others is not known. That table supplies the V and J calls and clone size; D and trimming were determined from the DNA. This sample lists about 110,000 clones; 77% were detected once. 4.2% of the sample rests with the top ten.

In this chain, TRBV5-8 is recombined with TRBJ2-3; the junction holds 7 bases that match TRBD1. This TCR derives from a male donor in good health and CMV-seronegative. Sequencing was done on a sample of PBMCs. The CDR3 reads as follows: CASSRGQTSTDTQYF. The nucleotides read TGTGCCAGCAGCCGGGGACAGACGAGCACAGATACGCAGTATTTT.